This T cell receptor (beta chain) was recorded in a study of blood T cell repertoires in COVID-19. Participants came from about 23 US areas, aged about 18 to 90 years. Cohorts were based on clinical histories the participants reported. Germline values: CDR1 SQVTM, CDR2 ANQGSEA. This CDR3 comprises 14 residues. Germline trimming cut 0 bases from V and 4 bases from J; bases unmatched to any gene: 6. TCRdb's copy holds only in-frame clones and misses some; the assay was immunoSEQ multiplex PCR. The data contain about 200,000 clones, roughly four fifths of them singletons. The clonotype was recovered from a man in his forties who had recovered from COVID-19. The material sequenced was PBMCs or T cells enriched from blood (not recorded which). This chain uses TRBV29-1 with TRBJ2-7; TRBD1 aligns across 7 bases. The CDR3 here is CSVEDTGQSYEQYF. The CDR3 DNA is TGCAGCGTTGAAGATACGGGACAGAGTTACGAGCAGTACTTC.